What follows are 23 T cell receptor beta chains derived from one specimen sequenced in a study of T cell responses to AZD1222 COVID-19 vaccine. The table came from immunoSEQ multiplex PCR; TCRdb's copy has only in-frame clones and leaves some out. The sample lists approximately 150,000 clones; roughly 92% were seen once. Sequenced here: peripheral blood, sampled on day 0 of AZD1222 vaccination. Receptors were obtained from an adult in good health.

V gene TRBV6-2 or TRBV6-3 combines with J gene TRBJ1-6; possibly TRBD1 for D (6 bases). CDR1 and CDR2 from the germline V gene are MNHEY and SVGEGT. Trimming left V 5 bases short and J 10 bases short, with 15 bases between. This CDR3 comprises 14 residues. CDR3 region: CASSDNRDGSPLHF. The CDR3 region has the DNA TGTGCCAGCAGTGACAACAGGGACGGGTCACCCCTCCACTTT.

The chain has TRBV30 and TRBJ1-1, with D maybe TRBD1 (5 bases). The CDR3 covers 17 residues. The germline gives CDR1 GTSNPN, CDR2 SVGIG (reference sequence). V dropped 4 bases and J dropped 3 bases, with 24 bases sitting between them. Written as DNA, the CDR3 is TGTGCCTGGATAAAGAAGCCACATCGGGGACGGGACACTGAAGCTTTCTTT. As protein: CAWIKKPHRGRDTEAFF.

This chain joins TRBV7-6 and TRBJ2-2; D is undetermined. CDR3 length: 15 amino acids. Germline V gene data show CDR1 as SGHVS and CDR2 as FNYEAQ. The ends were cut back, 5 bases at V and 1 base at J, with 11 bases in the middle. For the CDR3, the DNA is TGTGCCAGCAGCCCCCGACCCCTGAACACCGGGGAGCTGTTTTTT. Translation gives CASSPRPLNTGELFF.

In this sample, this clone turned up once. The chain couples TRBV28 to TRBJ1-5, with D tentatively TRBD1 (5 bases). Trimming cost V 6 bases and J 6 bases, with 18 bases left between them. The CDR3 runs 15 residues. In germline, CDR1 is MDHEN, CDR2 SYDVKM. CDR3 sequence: CASRDSGVGTQPQHF. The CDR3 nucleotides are TGTGCCAGCAGGGACTCGGGGGTAGGAACTCAGCCCCAGCATTTT.

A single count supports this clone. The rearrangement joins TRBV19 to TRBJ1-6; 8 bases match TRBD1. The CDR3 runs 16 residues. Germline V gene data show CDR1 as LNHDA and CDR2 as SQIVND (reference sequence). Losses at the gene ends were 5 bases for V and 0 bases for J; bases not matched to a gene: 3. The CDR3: CASSVTGVSYNSPLHF. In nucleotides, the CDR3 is TGTGCCAGTAGTGTGACAGGGGTCTCCTATAATTCACCCCTCCACTTT. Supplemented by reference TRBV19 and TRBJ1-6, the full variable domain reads DGGITQSPKYLFRKEGQNVTLSCEQNLNHDAMYWYRQDPGQGLRLIYYSQIVNDFQKGDIAEGYSVSREKKESFPLTVTSAQKNPTAFYLCASSVTGVSYNSPLHFGNGTRLTVT.

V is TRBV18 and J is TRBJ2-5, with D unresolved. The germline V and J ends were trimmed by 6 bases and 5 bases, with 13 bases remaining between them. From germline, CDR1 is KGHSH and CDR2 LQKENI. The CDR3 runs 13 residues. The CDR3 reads CASSTGVGETQYF. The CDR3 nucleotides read TGTGCCAGCTCGACGGGTGTGGGGGAGACCCAGTACTTC.

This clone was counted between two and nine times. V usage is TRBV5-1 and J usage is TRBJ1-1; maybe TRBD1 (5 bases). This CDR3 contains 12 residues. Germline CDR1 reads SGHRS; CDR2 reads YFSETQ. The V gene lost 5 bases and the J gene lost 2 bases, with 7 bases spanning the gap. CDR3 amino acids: CASSGQNTEAFF. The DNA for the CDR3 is TGCGCCAGCAGTGGACAAAACACTGAAGCTTTCTTT.

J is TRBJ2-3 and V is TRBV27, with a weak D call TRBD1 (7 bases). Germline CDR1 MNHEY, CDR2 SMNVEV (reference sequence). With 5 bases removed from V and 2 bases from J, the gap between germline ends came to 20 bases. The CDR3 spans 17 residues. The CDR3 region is CASSPLRGVVYTDTQYF. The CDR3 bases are TGTGCCAGCAGTCCCCTCAGGGGGGTAGTATACACAGATACGCAGTATTTT.

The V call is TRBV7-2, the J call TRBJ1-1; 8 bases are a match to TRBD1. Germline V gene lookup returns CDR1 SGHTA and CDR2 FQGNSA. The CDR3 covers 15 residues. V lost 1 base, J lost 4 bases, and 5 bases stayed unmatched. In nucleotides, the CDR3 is TGTGCCAGCAGCTTAGTTTCAGGGGGCTTCACTGAAGCTTTCTTT. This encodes CASSLVSGGFTEAFF.

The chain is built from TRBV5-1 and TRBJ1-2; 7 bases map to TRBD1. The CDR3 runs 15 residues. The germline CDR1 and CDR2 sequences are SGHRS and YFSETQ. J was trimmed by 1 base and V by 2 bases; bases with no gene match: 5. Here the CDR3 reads CASSLQGMYNYGYTF. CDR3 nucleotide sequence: TGCGCCAGCAGCTTACAGGGGATGTATAACTATGGCTACACCTTC.

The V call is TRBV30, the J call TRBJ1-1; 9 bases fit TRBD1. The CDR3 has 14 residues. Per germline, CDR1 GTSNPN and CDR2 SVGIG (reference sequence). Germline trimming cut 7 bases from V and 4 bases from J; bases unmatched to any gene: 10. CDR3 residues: CAYRDRARGTEAFF. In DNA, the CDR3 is TGTGCCTACCGGGACAGGGCACGGGGCACTGAAGCTTTCTTT.

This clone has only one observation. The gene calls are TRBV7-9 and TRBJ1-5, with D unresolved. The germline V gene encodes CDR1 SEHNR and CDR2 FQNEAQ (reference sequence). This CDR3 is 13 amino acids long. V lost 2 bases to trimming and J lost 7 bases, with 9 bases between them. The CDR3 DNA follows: TGTGCCAGCAGCTTAAATGGGGTCCAGCCCCAGCATTTT. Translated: CASSLNGVQPQHF.

The CDR3 region has the DNA TGCGCCAGCAGCCATCCGGGACAGGGGATAATCTATGGCTACACCTTC. Its protein product is CASSHPGQGIIYGYTF. The chain has TRBV4-1 and TRBJ1-2, with 10 nucleotides matching TRBD1. The CDR3 length is 16 residues. Germline CDR1 MGHRA, CDR2 YSYEKL. The V gene end was trimmed by 3 bases and the J gene end by 4 bases; junction bases not matched to a gene: 8.

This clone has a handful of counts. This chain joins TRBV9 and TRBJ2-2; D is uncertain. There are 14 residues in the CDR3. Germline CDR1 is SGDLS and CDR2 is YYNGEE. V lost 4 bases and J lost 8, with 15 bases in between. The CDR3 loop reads CASSPRPQWGELFF. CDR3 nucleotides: TGTGCCAGCAGCCCCCGGCCTCAGTGGGGGGAGCTGTTTTTT.

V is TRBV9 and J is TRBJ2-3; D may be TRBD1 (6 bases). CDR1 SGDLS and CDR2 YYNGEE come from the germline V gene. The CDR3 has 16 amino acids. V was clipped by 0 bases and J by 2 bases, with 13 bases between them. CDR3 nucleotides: TGTGCCAGCAGCGTAGCGGGACAAGTGCACACAGATACGCAGTATTTT. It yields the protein CASSVAGQVHTDTQYF.

In DNA, the CDR3 is TGTGCCAGCAGCCAAGATTTGCGGGGGAGGCGGAACACTGAAGCTTTCTTT. Its protein product is CASSQDLRGRRNTEAFF. The chain has TRBV14 and TRBJ1-1; weak D call: TRBD1 (5 bases). This CDR3 comprises 17 residues. V was cut by 0 bases and J by 1 base, with 15 bases left in between. Germline V CDR1 and CDR2: SGHDN, FVKESK.

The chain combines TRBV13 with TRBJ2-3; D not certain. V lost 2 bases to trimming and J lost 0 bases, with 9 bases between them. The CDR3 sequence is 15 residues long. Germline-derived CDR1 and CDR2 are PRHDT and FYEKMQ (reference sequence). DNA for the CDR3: TGTGCCAGCAGCTTAATCACTCCTAGCACAGATACGCAGTATTTT. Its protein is CASSLITPSTDTQYF.

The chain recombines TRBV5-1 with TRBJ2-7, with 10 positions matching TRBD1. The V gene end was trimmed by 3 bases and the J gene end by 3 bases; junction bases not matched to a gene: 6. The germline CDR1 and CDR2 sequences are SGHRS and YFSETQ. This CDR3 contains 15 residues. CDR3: CASSYRTGGNYEQYF. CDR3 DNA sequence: TGCGCCAGCAGCTACAGGACAGGGGGTAACTACGAGCAGTACTTC. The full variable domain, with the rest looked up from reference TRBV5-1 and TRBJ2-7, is KAGVTQTPRYLIKTRGQQVTLSCSPISGHRSVSWYQQTPGQGLQFLFEYFSETQRNKGNFPGRFSGRQFSNSRSEMNVSTLELGDSALYLCASSYRTGGNYEQYFGPGTRLTVT.

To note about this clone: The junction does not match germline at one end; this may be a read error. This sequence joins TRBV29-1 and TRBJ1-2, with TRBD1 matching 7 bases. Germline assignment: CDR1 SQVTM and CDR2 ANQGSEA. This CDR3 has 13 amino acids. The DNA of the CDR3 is TGCAGCGTGGAAGGGGGCAGCGCGCAGGGCTACACCTTC. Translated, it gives CSVEGGSAQGYTF.

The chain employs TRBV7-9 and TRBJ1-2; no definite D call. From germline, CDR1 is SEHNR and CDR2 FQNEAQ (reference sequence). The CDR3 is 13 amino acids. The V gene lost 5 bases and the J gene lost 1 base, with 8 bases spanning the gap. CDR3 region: CASSRSYNYGYTF. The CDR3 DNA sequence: TGTGCCAGCAGCCGGAGCTATAACTATGGCTACACCTTC.

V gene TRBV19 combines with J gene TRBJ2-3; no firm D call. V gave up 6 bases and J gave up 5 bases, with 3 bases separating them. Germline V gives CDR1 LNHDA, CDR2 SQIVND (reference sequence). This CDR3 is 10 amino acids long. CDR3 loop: CASRGDTQYF. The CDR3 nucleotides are TGTGCCAGTAGGGGAGATACGCAGTATTTT.

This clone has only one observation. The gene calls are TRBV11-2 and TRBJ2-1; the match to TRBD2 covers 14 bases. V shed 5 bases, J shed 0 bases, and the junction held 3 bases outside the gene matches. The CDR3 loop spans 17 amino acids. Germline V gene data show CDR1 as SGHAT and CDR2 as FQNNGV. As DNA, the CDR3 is TGTGCCAGCAGCCGAGGGACTAGCGGGAGCTCCTACAATGAGCAGTTCTTC. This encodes CASSRGTSGSSYNEQFF.

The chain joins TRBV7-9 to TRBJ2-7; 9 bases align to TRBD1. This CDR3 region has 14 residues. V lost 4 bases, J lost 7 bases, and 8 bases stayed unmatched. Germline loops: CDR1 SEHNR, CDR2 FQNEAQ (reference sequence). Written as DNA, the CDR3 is TGTGCCAGCAGCTCGGAACAGGGGGCTTGGGAGCAGTACTTC. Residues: CASSSEQGAWEQYF.